This entry describes one T cell receptor (beta chain). The data derive from a study of beta chain features in type 1 diabetes. Isolated RNA was reverse transcribed in full, so expressed TCRB transcripts were sequenced. Only in-frame clones appear in the TCRdb table, and some are missing; sequencing was by immunoSEQ multiplex PCR. The sample holds 150,000 or so clones, 9.2% seen once. V lost 3 bases to trimming and J lost 10 bases; unmatched junction nucleotides: 7. Germline V lookup: CDR1 SGHRS, CDR2 YFSETQ. CDR3 size: 14 residues. J is TRBJ1-4 and V is TRBV5-1; 9 bases map to TRBD1. The sequencing input was central memory CD4+ T cells from blood. This sequence originates from a man aged 18 to 30 in good health. The CDR3 region is CASSSGQGPGKLFF. CDR3 sequence (DNA): TGCGCCAGCAGCTCCGGACAGGGGCCCGGAAAACTGTTTTTT.